The 18 T cell receptor beta chains below were found in one sample sequenced in a study of T cell changes during pregnancy in multiple sclerosis. Assay: immunoSEQ multiplex PCR; the TCRdb copy retains only in-frame clones and omits some. Of around 43,000 clones detected, about 93% appear once; the ten largest clones hold roughly 3.7%. Sequencing was performed on CD8+ T cells from peripheral blood mononuclear cells, taken after pregnancy. The receptors stem from a female donor with multiple sclerosis, enrolled in a pregnancy study.

Comments on this clone: This same CDR3 is encoded by further DNA sequences in the sample. This chain joins TRBV27 and TRBJ2-7, with 7 positions matching TRBD1. Looked up from germline, CDR1 is MNHEY and CDR2 is SMNVEV (reference sequence). CDR3 size: 13 residues. V lost 4 bases, J lost 0 bases, and 0 bases stayed unmatched. The CDR3 is CASSWTGSYEQYF. The CDR3 DNA is TGTGCCAGCAGTTGGACAGGCTCCTACGAGCAGTACTTC.

The chain links TRBV7-8 to TRBJ1-2; 10 bases align to TRBD1. Germline-derived CDR1 and CDR2 are SGHVS and FQNEAQ. CDR3 size: 20 residues. J lost 4 bases, V lost 1 base, and 18 bases had no gene match. The CDR3 nucleotides read TGTGCCAGCAGCTTAGGTCCCTACCTAGACCGGGACAGGGGATTCTATGGCTACACCTTC. Translating gives CASSLGPYLDRDRGFYGYTF.

Details on this clone: Its ends do not fully match the called genes, so a read error is possible. The genes are TRBV4-1 and TRBJ1-6; D is undetermined. The CDR3 has 15 residues. Germline values: CDR1 MGHRA, CDR2 YSYEKL. DNA of the CDR3: TGCGTCAGCAGCCAAGTCCGACTGAACATTTCACCCCTCCACTTT. This translates into CVSSQVRLNISPLHF.

The chain recombines TRBV6-6 with TRBJ1-5; maybe TRBD1 (5 bases). Germline-derived CDR1 and CDR2 are MNHNY and SVGAGI (reference sequence). Trimming stripped 1 base from V and 3 bases from J, with 13 bases between. The CDR3 length is 16 residues. Here the CDR3 reads CASSYYGSRDNQPQHF. The DNA of the CDR3 is TGTGCCAGCAGTTACTATGGTAGCAGGGACAATCAGCCCCAGCATTTT.

The rearrangement links TRBV10-3 to TRBJ1-5, with no clear D. Germline CDR1 reads ENHRY; CDR2 reads SYGVKD. Trimming removed 0 bases from V and 4 bases from J, with 7 bases in between. The CDR3 sequence is 14 residues long. The DNA of the CDR3 is TGTGCCATCAGTGAGTCGGTCAGTAATCAGCCCCAGCATTTT. The encoded protein is CAISESVSNQPQHF.

With respect to this clone: The identical CDR3 is also encoded by other nucleotide sequences in the sample. The rearrangement joins TRBV9 to TRBJ2-3; 7 bases are shared with TRBD2. The trim removed 2 bases at V and 5 bases at J, leaving 2 bases unmatched. The germline V gene encodes CDR1 SGDLS and CDR2 YYNGEE. CDR3 length equals 13 residues. For the CDR3, the DNA is TGTGCCAGCAGCGTGGGGGGGGGAGATACGCAGTATTTT. It translates to CASSVGGGDTQYF.

J is TRBJ1-1 and V is TRBV4-3, with 8 bases fitting TRBD1. Germline loops: CDR1 LGHNA, CDR2 YSLEER. Unmatched junction bases numbered 15, after V lost 0 bases and J lost 3 bases. The CDR3 runs to 19 residues. CDR3 DNA sequence: TGCGCCAGCAGCCAAGATCGGGAGGTGGCAGGGGGCTTGGACACTGAAGCTTTCTTT. Its translation: CASSQDREVAGGLDTEAFF.

The chain employs TRBV13 and TRBJ2-3, with 11 bases that match TRBD1. The CDR3 runs to 19 residues. V lost 5 bases to trimming and J lost 5 bases; unmatched junction nucleotides: 18. Germline V gene sequence: CDR1 PRHDT, CDR2 FYEKMQ (reference sequence). CDR3 DNA: TGTGCCAGCAGCACCACAACCGGGACAGGGGGAGTTTGGAGAGATACGCAGTATTTT. Translation gives CASSTTTGTGGVWRDTQYF.

The J gene is TRBJ1-2, the V gene TRBV19; D is unresolved. This CDR3 is 18 amino acids long. The germline V gene encodes CDR1 LNHDA and CDR2 SQIVND (reference sequence). Trimming stripped 5 bases from V and 0 bases from J, with 22 bases between. The CDR3: CASSLARSLREANYGYTF. CDR3 sequence (DNA): TGTGCCAGTAGTCTGGCAAGATCGTTAAGAGAGGCTAACTATGGCTACACCTTC.

This chain joins TRBV4-1 and TRBJ2-1; TRBD2 matches 8 bases. V gave up 2 bases and J gave up 5 bases; unmatched junction bases: 5. The CDR3 is 15 residues long. Germline CDR1 MGHRA, CDR2 YSYEKL. Here the CDR3 reads CASSQWRGAHNEQFF. The DNA for the CDR3 is TGCGCCAGCAGCCAATGGCGGGGGGCCCACAATGAGCAGTTCTTC.

This chain joins TRBV4-3 and TRBJ1-1; D unresolved. The CDR3 loop spans 14 amino acids. With 0 bases removed from V and 2 bases from J, the gap between germline ends came to 7 bases. Germline V gene sequence: CDR1 LGHNA, CDR2 YSLEER. CDR3 DNA: TGCGCCAGCAGCCAAGAGGCGGTTAACACTGAAGCTTTCTTT. Protein: CASSQEAVNTEAFF.

This clone was counted a few times. The rearrangement links TRBV7-9 to TRBJ1-3; possibly TRBD1 for D (5 bases). Trimming removed 9 bases at V and 1 base at J, with 7 bases between. The CDR3 runs to 12 residues. Germline CDR1 and CDR2: SEHNR and FQNEAQ (reference sequence). This CDR3 is CARTDSGNTIYF. The CDR3 bases are TGTGCCAGGACAGATTCTGGAAACACCATATATTTT.

This chain connects TRBV7-6 to TRBJ2-5, with D possibly being TRBD2 (6 bases). The germline V gene encodes CDR1 SGHVS and CDR2 FNYEAQ. The CDR3 is 16 amino acids. The V end lost 5 bases, the J end lost 3 bases, and 19 bases lay between the germline ends. CDR3 residues: CASSPFGGGEEETQYF. The CDR3 DNA reads TGTGCCAGCAGCCCGTTTGGTGGAGGGGAGGAAGAGACCCAGTACTTC. Drawing the rest from reference TRBV7-6 and TRBJ2-5, the complete variable domain is GAGVSQSPRYKVTKRGQDVALRCDPISGHVSLYWYRQALGQGPEFLTYFNYEAQQDKSGLPNDRFSAERPEGSISTLTIQRTEQRDSAMYRCASSPFGGGEEETQYFGPGTRLLVL.

CDR3 loop: CASSIAGLTTGQNYEQYF. For the CDR3, the DNA is TGTGCCAGTAGTATAGCGGGTCTCACCACAGGGCAAAACTACGAGCAGTACTTC. J is TRBJ2-7 and V is TRBV19, with D tentatively TRBD1 (6 bases). Germline V lookup: CDR1 LNHDA, CDR2 SQIVND (reference sequence). The V gene lost 1 base and the J gene lost 3 bases, with 22 bases spanning the gap. The CDR3 is made up of 18 amino acids.

V usage is TRBV7-9 and J usage is TRBJ2-7; 10 bases align to TRBD2. Germline CDR1 reads SEHNR; CDR2 reads FQNEAQ (reference sequence). Germline trimming cut 1 base from V and 2 bases from J; bases unmatched to any gene: 14. This CDR3 spans 19 amino acids. DNA of the CDR3: TGTGCCAGCAGCTTAGAATTTGGCCTAGCGGGAGTACACCCCTACGAGCAGTACTTC. Protein: CASSLEFGLAGVHPYEQYF.

The rearrangement uses TRBV9 and TRBJ2-1; 8 bases agree with TRBD2. The CDR3 consists of 15 residues. J gave up 10 bases and V 2 bases, and 11 bases lay outside the gene matches. Germline CDR1 and CDR2: SGDLS and YYNGEE. CDR3 nucleotides: TGTGCCAGCAGCGTGGGGACTAGTCCAATTGAGGAGCAGTTCTTC. Translated: CASSVGTSPIEEQFF.

The V gene is TRBV2, the J gene TRBJ2-5, with D possibly matching TRBD1 (5 bases). This CDR3 has 12 amino acids. Trimming shortened V by 7 bases and J by 5 bases, and 11 bases separated the two germline ends. From germline, CDR1 is SNHLY and CDR2 FYNNEI. The DNA for the CDR3 is TGTGCCAGCATTCAGGGTCGCGAGACCCAGTACTTC. It translates to CASIQGRETQYF.

Concerning this clone itself: Germline and junction disagree at one end, which may indicate a read error. Different DNA sequences within this sample yield the same CDR3. This rearrangement joins TRBV18 to TRBJ1-2; D is undetermined. Germline-derived CDR1 and CDR2 are KGHSH and LQKENI. This CDR3 region has 14 residues. The CDR3 loop is CASSPSGEVEGYTF. DNA for the CDR3: TGCGCCAGCTCACCCTCCGGGGAGGTCGAGGGCTACACCTTC.